This is a list of T cell receptor beta chains from one sample in a study of blood T cell repertoires in COVID-19. Assay: immunoSEQ multiplex PCR; the TCRdb copy retains only in-frame clones and omits some. The sample has roughly 190,000 clones; approximately 87% are singletons. Sequencing was performed on peripheral blood. The receptors were gathered from a woman aged 55 to 70 with COVID-19, enrolled during active disease. The CDR3 runs from the conserved cysteine through the conserved F or W. D genes are given only for firm matches.

j_call v_call d_call cdr3_aa
TRBJ1-2 TRBV6-5 - CASSYSSGQILNGYTF
TRBJ2-5 TRBV5-4 TRBD2 CASSPGTSGRAGTQYF
TRBJ1-1 TRBV30 TRBD1 CAWIRGTTNTEAFF
TRBJ2-7 TRBV6-2/TRBV6-3 TRBD1 CASSFGQGIEQYF
TRBJ2-7 TRBV11-3 - CASSSGTLSTYEQYF
TRBJ1-2 TRBV3-1/TRBV3-2 TRBD1 CASSRGDREYGYTF
TRBJ1-2 TRBV18 TRBD1 CASSPQGQGVGYGYTF
TRBJ2-2 TRBV30 TRBD2 CAWKRLAGNTGELFF
TRBJ2-3 TRBV5-1 - CASSWGLGPGSGTDTQYF
TRBJ1-2 TRBV29-1 TRBD1 CSVGIGTGGSYGYTF
TRBJ2-5 TRBV5-1 - CASSPGLGTGGQETQYF
TRBJ1-1 TRBV5-6 - CASSLVGGLHLTEAFF
TRBJ1-6 TRBV28 TRBD1 CASSGGQGLSSPLHF
TRBJ2-3 TRBV9 - CASSVVGESTDTQYF
TRBJ1-1 TRBV11-2 TRBD1 CASSLALGQGAPAFF
TRBJ2-5 TRBV7-2 - CASSPPSGTRETQYF
TRBJ2-7 TRBV2 TRBD1 CASSEGGQGPLEQYF
TRBJ1-1 TRBV6-2/TRBV6-3 TRBD1 CASSYRTGNTEAFF
TRBJ2-7 TRBV7-9 TRBD2 CASSLGSGRGYEQYF
TRBJ1-2 TRBV29-1 TRBD1 CSVGVGTGNYGYTF